Following are 17 T cell receptor beta chains from one sample sequenced in a study of monozygotic twins with inflammatory bowel disease. TCRdb reprocessed the 5' RACE reads and keeps a single row for each CDR3 protein, giving no DNA. The listing records roughly 300,000 distinct CDR3 sequences. Sample: blood. These receptors originate from a human donor with ulcerative colitis or Crohn's disease, or a healthy co-twin of an affected twin (not recorded which).

The chain joins TRBV18 to TRBJ2-7; without DNA, the TCRdb call of TRBD1 cannot be checked. CDR3 length: 16 residues. Per germline, CDR1 KGHSH and CDR2 LQKENI. The CDR3 region is CASSPAPMGGSYEQYF.

The chain recombines TRBV7-2 with TRBJ1-5; as DNA is missing, the TRBD1 call by TCRdb cannot be tested. CDR1 and CDR2 from the germline V gene are SGHTA and FQGNSA. This CDR3 has 16 amino acids. The chain's CDR3 is CASSLVATGSNQPQHF.

The V call is TRBV24-1, the J call TRBJ2-1; TCRdb's D call of TRBD2 is untestable without DNA. Germline values: CDR1 KGHDR, CDR2 SFDVKD. This CDR3 comprises 14 residues. The CDR3 reads CATSERTSGNEQFF.

This rearrangement joins TRBV6-2 or TRBV6-3 to TRBJ2-3; TCRdb designates TRBD1, a call that cannot be tested without DNA. The CDR3 sequence is 15 residues long. Germline V gene lookup returns CDR1 MNHEY and CDR2 SVGEGT. CDR3 sequence: CASSYETGGLDTQYF.

This chain joins TRBV19 and TRBJ1-1; absent DNA, TCRdb's TRBD1 call cannot be checked. The CDR3 length is 14 residues. Germline V gives CDR1 LNHDA, CDR2 SQIVND (reference sequence). The CDR3 sequence: CASSIGPGNTEAFF.

The rearrangement uses TRBV18 and TRBJ2-3. This CDR3 is built from 16 residues. Germline CDR1 is KGHSH and CDR2 is LQKENI. The CDR3 reads CASSPQGFRSTDTQYF.

The gene calls are TRBV3-1 and TRBJ2-7; the TRBD2 assignment by TCRdb is unverifiable without DNA. CDR1 and CDR2 (germline): LGHDT, YNNKEL (reference sequence). The CDR3 has 17 amino acids. CDR3: CASSQEATSGGSYEQYF.

V and J are TRBV6-1 and TRBJ1-5; the TRBD1 assignment by TCRdb is unverifiable without DNA. CDR3 size: 15 residues. Germline V CDR1 and CDR2: MNHNS, SASEGT. CDR3 sequence reads: CASSHSRGNNQPQHF.

The chain combines TRBV7-3 with TRBJ1-4; the TCRdb call, TRBD1, lacks DNA for checking. This CDR3 is 15 amino acids long. Germline assignment: CDR1 SGHTA and CDR2 FQGTGA. The CDR3: CASSLTRETNEKLFF.

The rearrangement uses TRBV24-1 and TRBJ2-7; TCRdb gives TRBD2 as the D gene, but with no DNA this cannot be confirmed. This CDR3 spans 13 amino acids. The germline V gene has CDR1 KGHDR and CDR2 SFDVKD. The CDR3 is CATSDYTGPELYF.

The chain has TRBV6-2 or TRBV6-3 and TRBJ2-3; TCRdb selects TRBD2, and the lack of DNA leaves this call unchecked. The CDR3 is 16 amino acids. Germline assignment: CDR1 MNHEY and CDR2 SVGEGT. CDR3 sequence: CASSYQAGEVTDTQYF.

This chain links TRBV14 with TRBJ2-1; absent DNA, TCRdb's TRBD2 call cannot be checked. The CDR3 contains 14 residues. Germline assignment: CDR1 SGHDN and CDR2 FVKESK. The CDR3 region is CASSLGLARNEQFF.

The chain recombines TRBV30 with TRBJ2-2; the TCRdb D gene call, TRBD1, has no DNA to confirm it. Germline CDR1 GTSNPN, CDR2 SVGIG (reference sequence). This CDR3 is built from 13 residues. CDR3 region: CAWGDRVTGELFF.

The V call is TRBV18, the J call TRBJ2-1; without DNA, the TCRdb call of TRBD2 cannot be checked. Germline V gives CDR1 KGHSH, CDR2 LQKENI. The CDR3 sequence is 18 residues long. The CDR3 spells CASSPPSLAGGSYNEQFF.

This chain uses TRBV6-1 with TRBJ2-7; TCRdb selects TRBD2, and the lack of DNA leaves this call unchecked. The V gene's germline CDR1 is MNHNS and CDR2 SASEGT. This CDR3 has 17 residues. The CDR3 spells CASTPRGGDTGPYEQYF.

The chain combines TRBV11-1 with TRBJ1-3. This CDR3 has 18 residues. CDR1 and CDR2 (germline): SGHAT, FQDESV (reference sequence). CDR3 amino acids: CASSLTFRGQPSGNTIYF. Drawing the rest from reference TRBV11-1 and TRBJ1-3, the complete variable domain is EAEVAQSPRYKITEKSQAVAFWCDPISGHATLYWYRQILGQGPELLVQFQDESVVDDSQLPKDRFSAERLKGVDSTLKIQPAELGDSAMYLCASSLTFRGQPSGNTIYFGEGSWLTVV.

The chain joins TRBV10-1 to TRBJ2-7. This CDR3 contains 13 residues. The germline V gene encodes CDR1 WNHNN and CDR2 SYGVQD (reference sequence). The CDR3 region is CASKSDPSYEQYF.